This TCR beta chain was captured in a study of cytotoxic CD8 clonotypes in ibrutinib-treated CLL. On the study more broadly: Responses: approximately 25 partial, 2 complete; after median approximately 68 months, around 14 stayed remitted, roughly 12 progressed. General study points: Clonality increased at ibrutinib response, then returned toward baseline at progression.

Germline V gives CDR1 SGHRS, CDR2 YFSETQ. J was trimmed by 4 bases and V by 1 base; bases with no gene match: 9. This CDR3 has 16 amino acids. Clones were read by immunoSEQ multiplex PCR, and TCRdb kept only the in-frame ones, dropping some. Of about 300,000 clones listed, 67% were seen once; the top ten hold around 6.3%. For this clone: What it binds is not known.

This specimen consisted of PBMCs, obtained after 36 months of ibrutinib treatment. The chain recombines TRBV5-1 with TRBJ1-2; the match to TRBD1 covers 8 bases. This clonotype originated in a human donor with chronic lymphocytic leukemia. CDR3 coding DNA: TGCGCCAGCAGCTTGTACTATGGGGGACAGGCCTATGGCTACACCTTC. Its protein is CASSLYYGGQAYGYTF.